This T cell receptor beta chain was obtained from a study of neurological immune-mediated disorders. V was shortened by 0 bases and J by 3 bases, with 17 bases between the two germline ends. Germline V lookup: CDR1 MNHEY, CDR2 SVGAGI. The CDR3 loop spans 17 amino acids. This clonotype was seen at least ten times. Sorted libraries were made with 1 million CD4+ or CD8+ T cells. Using its own MiXCR run on the 5' RACE reads, TCRdb lists one record per CDR3 protein. The table includes over 45,000 distinct CDR3 sequences, around 3.8% detected once. The sequencing input was CD4+ T cells from blood. This receptor was taken from a woman in her thirties or forties with multiple sclerosis. The chain couples TRBV6-5 to TRBJ1-1; D uncertain. The CDR3 coding sequence is TGTGCCAGCAGTTACTCGAAGGACGGAGATTACTACACTGAAGCTTTCTTT. It yields the protein CASSYSKDGDYYTEAFF.